Shown below are 30 T cell receptor beta chains from a single sample sequenced in a study of cytomegalovirus exposure and HLA in healthy donors (TCRdb year 2017). The library was made by the immunoSEQ multiplex PCR assay. TCRdb retrieved this table from immuneACCESS and kept in-frame rearrangements only. Not all clones are present; in checked studies, unresolved V genes account for under half, and no reason is known for the remainder. The sample has about 110,000 clones on record, roughly 89% of them singletons. Under 2% of the sample lies in the top ten. Sequencing input: PBMCs. These receptors all stem from a woman under 30 in good health and CMV-seronegative.

V is TRBV5-1 and J is TRBJ1-2; 11 bases map to TRBD1. This CDR3 region has 14 residues. Germline V gives CDR1 SGHRS, CDR2 YFSETQ. The V and J ends lost 7 bases and 5 bases, in that order; junction bases with no gene match: 7. CDR3 DNA sequence: TGCGCCAGCGCACCGGGACAGGGGGGATATGGCTACACCTTC. Translating it yields CASAPGQGGYGYTF.

The chain employs TRBV15 and TRBJ2-5, with D possibly TRBD1 on 5 matching bases. The CDR3 contains 14 residues. Trimming left V 5 bases short and J 5 bases short, with 15 bases between. Germline V lookup: CDR1 LNHNV, CDR2 YYDKDF (reference sequence). In DNA, the CDR3 is TGTGCCACCAGCGGTTACAGGACGGCGGAGACCCAGTACTTC. This gives the protein CATSGYRTAETQYF.

The chain joins TRBV6-5 to TRBJ2-7; 7 bases agree with TRBD1. There are 15 residues in the CDR3. The V segment lost 0 bases and the J segment 2 bases; nucleotides outside the gene matches: 4. Germline CDR1 reads MNHEY; CDR2 reads SVGAGI. This chain's CDR3 is CASSYSRDSTYEQYF. CDR3 coding DNA: TGTGCCAGCAGTTACTCGAGGGACAGTACCTACGAGCAGTACTTC.

The chain recombines TRBV30 with TRBJ2-2, with 11 bases aligning to TRBD1. The CDR3 has 14 amino acids. Germline-derived CDR1 and CDR2 are GTSNPN and SVGIG (reference sequence). Trimming took 2 bases from V and 6 from J; bases not matched to a gene: 2. DNA for the CDR3: TGTGCCTGGAGTTGGGACAGGGGGTCCGGGGAGCTGTTTTTT. As protein: CAWSWDRGSGELFF.

This chain uses TRBV9 with TRBJ2-7, with D tentatively TRBD2 (6 bases). The length of the CDR3 is 13 residues. Germline V lookup: CDR1 SGDLS, CDR2 YYNGEE. Trimming stripped 4 bases from V and 6 bases from J, with 14 bases between. CDR3 sequence (DNA): TGTGCCAGCAGCCCCCTGGGGGGACGCGAGCAGTACTTC. The encoded protein is CASSPLGGREQYF.

The chain recombines TRBV15 with TRBJ2-5, with TRBD2 identical over 9 bases. Germline CDR1 is LNHNV and CDR2 is YYDKDF (reference sequence). The CDR3 length is 15 residues. The J segment lost 1 base and the V segment lost 9 bases, leaving 9 bases of the junction unmatched. The CDR3 loop reads CATQSGGLIQETQYF. In DNA form, the CDR3 reads TGTGCCACACAGAGCGGGGGGTTAATCCAAGAGACCCAGTACTTC.

The chain is built from TRBV13 and TRBJ2-1; D may be TRBD1 (6 bases). The germline V gene encodes CDR1 PRHDT and CDR2 FYEKMQ (reference sequence). Trimming took 5 bases from V and 4 from J, leaving 9 bases between them. This CDR3 has 13 residues. The CDR3 protein is CASSKDRYNEQFF. CDR3 DNA: TGTGCCAGCAGCAAGGACAGATACAATGAGCAGTTCTTC.

This clone was picked up one time. The chain recombines TRBV15 with TRBJ2-5, with 7 bases aligning to TRBD1. The CDR3 totals 14 residues. Germline loops: CDR1 LNHNV, CDR2 YYDKDF (reference sequence). The trim removed 3 bases at V and 4 bases at J, leaving 5 bases unmatched. The CDR3, as DNA: TGTGCCACCAGCAGGACAGGGTGGAGAGAGACCCAGTACTTC. The encoded protein is CATSRTGWRETQYF.

The chain has TRBV30 and TRBJ1-4; weak D call: TRBD1 (6 bases). Trimming pared 4 bases from V and 8 bases from J, leaving 17 bases between. The V gene's germline CDR1 is GTSNPN and CDR2 SVGIG (reference sequence). There are 14 residues in the CDR3. In DNA form, the CDR3 reads TGTGCCTGGACCAGCACAGGGAACGAGGAAAAACTGTTTTTT. Amino acids: CAWTSTGNEEKLFF.

The J gene is TRBJ1-3, the V gene TRBV7-9; D is possibly TRBD1 (5 bases). Deletions cut 3 bases from V and 1 base from J, with 10 bases between. CDR1 is SEHNR and CDR2 is FQNEAQ in the germline V gene (reference sequence). The CDR3 has 15 amino acids. CDR3 nucleotides: TGTGCCAGCAGCTTTCCGGGGGAATCTGGAAACACCATATATTTT. It yields the protein CASSFPGESGNTIYF.

This chain uses TRBV19 with TRBJ1-4; TRBD1 matches at 10 bases. The length of the CDR3 is 16 residues. The germline V gene encodes CDR1 LNHDA and CDR2 SQIVND (reference sequence). V trimming: 5 bases; J trimming: 4 bases; junction bases outside the gene matches: 7. The CDR3, as DNA: TGTGCCAGTAGTGTAACGGGACAGGGGCATAATGAAAAACTGTTTTTT. Its protein is CASSVTGQGHNEKLFF.

CDR3 sequence reads: CASSVEGLGGNEQFF. The CDR3 DNA reads TGTGCCAGCAGCGTAGAGGGACTAGGGGGAAATGAGCAGTTCTTC. The rearrangement joins TRBV9 to TRBJ2-1; 8 nucleotides line up with TRBD2. Per the germline V gene, CDR1 is SGDLS and CDR2 is YYNGEE. V lost 0 bases, J lost 7 bases, and 6 bases stayed unmatched. This CDR3 region has 15 residues. Supplemented by reference TRBV9 and TRBJ2-1, the full variable domain reads DSGVTQTPKHLITATGQRVTLRCSPRSGDLSVYWYQQSLDQGLQFLIQYYNGEERAKGNILERFSAQQFPDLHSELNLSSLELGDSALYFCASSVEGLGGNEQFFGPGTRLTVL.

Written as DNA, the CDR3 is TGTGCCACCAGCAGAGCCTCCACAGATACGCAGTATTTT. It encodes CATSRASTDTQYF. The V gene is TRBV15, the J gene TRBJ2-3; D call uncertain. CDR3 length: 13 amino acids. With 1 base removed from V and 2 bases from J, the gap between germline ends came to 4 bases. Per germline, CDR1 LNHNV and CDR2 YYDKDF (reference sequence).

The V and J genes are TRBV18 and TRBJ1-1; 8 bases agree with TRBD1. The J segment lost 5 bases and the V segment lost 4 bases, leaving 6 bases of the junction unmatched. Germline V gene lookup returns CDR1 KGHSH and CDR2 LQKENI. The CDR3 loop spans 14 amino acids. The CDR3 reads CASSLGQGGTEAFF. The CDR3 coding sequence is TGTGCCAGCTCACTCGGACAGGGTGGGACTGAAGCTTTCTTT.

V gene TRBV15 combines with J gene TRBJ2-7; weak D call: TRBD1 (6 bases). Germline V CDR1 and CDR2: LNHNV, YYDKDF (reference sequence). The V gene lost 0 bases and the J gene lost 4 bases, with 13 bases spanning the gap. This CDR3 contains 15 residues. The DNA for the CDR3 is TGTGCCACCAGCAGAGATAGGGGGATCAGTTACGAGCAGTACTTC. Its translation: CATSRDRGISYEQYF. The full variable domain, rest sourced from reference TRBV15 and TRBJ2-7, is DAMVIQNPRYQVTQFGKPVTLSCSQTLNHNVMYWYQQKSSQAPKLLFHYYDKDFNNEADTPDNFQSRRPNTSFCFLDIRSPGLGDTAMYLCATSRDRGISYEQYFGPGTRLTVT.

The V gene is TRBV4-3, the J gene TRBJ2-3, with D maybe TRBD2 (5 bases). The CDR3 is made up of 15 amino acids. V gave up 1 base and J gave up 0 bases, with 8 bases separating them. Germline V gene lookup returns CDR1 LGHNA and CDR2 YSLEER. The CDR3 DNA reads TGCGCCAGCAGCCAAGCAGCGGTTAGCACAGATACGCAGTATTTT. It translates to CASSQAAVSTDTQYF.

The CDR3 DNA is TGTGCCAGCTTAAGTAGTCTTCAAGAGACCCAGTACTTC. The encoded protein is CASLSSLQETQYF. This chain joins TRBV7-9 and TRBJ2-5; D unclear. The V end lost 8 bases, the J end lost 2 bases, and 12 bases lay between the germline ends. From germline, CDR1 is SEHNR and CDR2 FQNEAQ (reference sequence). The CDR3 length is 13 residues. The whole variable domain, filled in from reference TRBV7-9 and TRBJ2-5, reads DTGVSQNPRHKITKRGQNVTFRCDPISEHNRLYWYRQTLGQGPEFLTYFQNEAQLEKSRLLSDRFSAERPKGSFSTLEIQRTEQGDSAMYLCASLSSLQETQYFGPGTRLLVL.

The gene calls are TRBV10-3 and TRBJ2-3; 11 nucleotides agree with TRBD2. With 6 bases clipped from V and 10 bases from J, the junction kept 6 bases outside the gene matches. Per germline, CDR1 ENHRY and CDR2 SYGVKD. The CDR3 sequence is 13 residues long. The CDR3 reads CAIRTSGNTPQYF. The CDR3 region has the DNA TGTGCCATCAGGACTAGCGGGAACACCCCGCAGTATTTT.

The gene calls are TRBV4-1 and TRBJ1-1, with D maybe TRBD1 (6 bases). The germline V gene encodes CDR1 MGHRA and CDR2 YSYEKL. The CDR3 is made up of 16 amino acids. V was trimmed by 2 bases and J by 0 bases, leaving 13 bases between them. CDR3 sequence reads: CASSQPRTAMNTEAFF. Here the CDR3 DNA reads TGCGCCAGCAGCCAACCAAGGACAGCCATGAACACTGAAGCTTTCTTT.

The chain uses TRBV7-6 and TRBJ2-5, with 8 bases that match TRBD2. With 0 bases clipped from V and 2 bases from J, the junction kept 5 bases outside the gene matches. Germline CDR1 reads SGHVS; CDR2 reads FNYEAQ. There are 16 residues in the CDR3. For the CDR3, the DNA is TGTGCCAGCAGCTTAGCTAGCGGGGTTTGGCAAGAGACCCAGTACTTC. This sequence encodes CASSLASGVWQETQYF.

This clone has just one count. This chain links TRBV7-8 with TRBJ2-7; TRBD1 matches at 8 bases. Germline V gives CDR1 SGHVS, CDR2 FQNEAQ. The CDR3 has 15 amino acids. The ends lost 0 bases at V and 4 bases at J; junction bases unmatched: 5. The CDR3 sequence: CASSLAQGAIYEQYF. CDR3 bases: TGTGCCAGCAGCTTAGCGCAGGGGGCTATATACGAGCAGTACTTC.

V and J are TRBV5-6 and TRBJ2-7; 10 nucleotides match TRBD1. This CDR3 has 18 amino acids. Germline values: CDR1 SGHDT, CDR2 YYEEEE. V lost 0 bases and J lost 1; bases outside the gene matches: 10. Written as DNA, the CDR3 is TGTGCCAGCAGCTTGGTATTACTGTGGGACAGGGGATCCTACGAGCAGTACTTC. Protein sequence: CASSLVLLWDRGSYEQYF. Based on the CDR3 plus reference TRBV5-6 and TRBJ2-7, the full variable domain is DAGVTQSPTHLIKTRGQQVTLRCSPKSGHDTVSWYQQALGQGPQFIFQYYEEEERQRGNFPDRFSGHQFPNYSSELNVNALLLGDSALYLCASSLVLLWDRGSYEQYFGPGTRLTVT.

The V call is TRBV5-1, the J call TRBJ2-7; D perhaps matches TRBD1 (6 bases). Germline CDR1 reads SGHRS; CDR2 reads YFSETQ. The CDR3 is 14 residues long. V was shortened by 0 bases and J by 5 bases, with 12 bases between the two germline ends. CDR3 coding DNA: TGCGCCAGCAGCTTGGACAGGGTTTCTGACGAGCAGTACTTC. Amino acids: CASSLDRVSDEQYF.

V and J are TRBV4-2 and TRBJ1-3; a possible D gene is TRBD1 (5 bases). This CDR3 contains 14 residues. CDR1 is LGHNA and CDR2 is YNFKEQ in the germline V gene. V lost 4 bases to trimming and J lost 7 bases, with 14 bases between them. In DNA form, the CDR3 reads TGTGCCAGCAGCCGGATGTCGACAGAGAACACCATATATTTT. The encoded protein is CASSRMSTENTIYF.

The J gene is TRBJ2-7, the V gene TRBV28, with TRBD1 identical over 7 bases. CDR1 is MDHEN and CDR2 is SYDVKM in the germline V gene. This CDR3 has 19 residues. Trimming at V came to 6 bases and at J to 0 bases, leaving 20 bases not matched to a gene. CDR3 coding DNA: TGTGCCAGCAGGAGGGGGCCCGGGACATCACAAACCCTCTCCTACGAGCAGTACTTC. Translation gives CASRRGPGTSQTLSYEQYF.

The chain couples TRBV7-2 to TRBJ1-2; D might be TRBD1 (5 bases). Trimming pared 4 bases from V and 4 bases from J, leaving 13 bases between. CDR3 size: 14 residues. Germline V gene sequence: CDR1 SGHTA, CDR2 FQGNSA. The CDR3 loop is CASSSQTASYGYTF. The CDR3 DNA reads TGTGCCAGCAGCTCCCAGACAGCGAGCTATGGCTACACCTTC.

The V and J genes are TRBV7-9 and TRBJ2-1, with D possibly matching TRBD2 (5 bases). This CDR3 has 13 amino acids. The V and J ends lost 5 bases and 6 bases respectively, with 11 bases between them. From germline, CDR1 is SEHNR and CDR2 FQNEAQ (reference sequence). The CDR3 region is CASSHFRGNEQFF. The CDR3 region has the DNA TGTGCCAGCAGCCACTTCCGGGGCAATGAGCAGTTCTTC.

The chain combines TRBV4-2 with TRBJ2-5; 11 nucleotides line up with TRBD1. The germline gives CDR1 LGHNA, CDR2 YNFKEQ. The CDR3 consists of 17 residues. V shed 0 bases and J 7 bases; nucleotides not matched to a gene: 10. The CDR3 spells CASSQDLGTGGSGTQYF. In nucleotides, the CDR3 is TGTGCCAGCAGCCAAGATTTAGGGACAGGGGGGTCGGGGACCCAGTACTTC.

The genes are TRBV29-1 and TRBJ2-7; 8 bases agree with TRBD1. Germline CDR1 and CDR2: SQVTM and ANQGSEA. V shed 3 bases and J 4 bases; nucleotides not matched to a gene: 8. The CDR3 has 14 residues. CDR3 DNA sequence: TGCAGCGTTGAGTCAGGGGGCGCCCAGTACGAGCAGTACTTC. Translated, it gives CSVESGGAQYEQYF.

This chain connects TRBV28 to TRBJ1-4; D uncertain. This CDR3 has 12 amino acids. V shed 3 bases and J shed 5 bases, with 4 bases lying between them. In germline, CDR1 is MDHEN, CDR2 SYDVKM. CDR3 DNA: TGTGCCAGCAGTTTCGGGAATGAAAAACTGTTTTTT. This translates into CASSFGNEKLFF.